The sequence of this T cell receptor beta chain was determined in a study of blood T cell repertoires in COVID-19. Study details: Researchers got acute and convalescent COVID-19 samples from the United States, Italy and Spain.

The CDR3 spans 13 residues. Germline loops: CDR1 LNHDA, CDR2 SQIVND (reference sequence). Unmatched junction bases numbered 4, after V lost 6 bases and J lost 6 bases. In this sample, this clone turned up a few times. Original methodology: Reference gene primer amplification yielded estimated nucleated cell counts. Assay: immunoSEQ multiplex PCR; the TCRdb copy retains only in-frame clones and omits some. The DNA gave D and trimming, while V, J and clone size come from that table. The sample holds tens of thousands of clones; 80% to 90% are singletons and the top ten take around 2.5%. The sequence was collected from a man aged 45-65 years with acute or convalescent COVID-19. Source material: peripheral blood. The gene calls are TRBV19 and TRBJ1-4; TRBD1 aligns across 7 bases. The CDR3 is CASRAGQYEKLFF. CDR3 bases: TGTGCCAGTAGGGCGGGACAGTATGAAAAACTGTTTTTT.